What follows describes a single TCR beta chain. No antigen is known for it. Sequence at one end of the junction differs from germline and may be a read error. This sample's RNA came from whole unsorted tissue. The normal lung tissue was taken more than 3 cm from the tumor edge. This sample was included in a study of tumor and adjacent non-tumor tissue in lung cancer. Study outcomes and limitations: Tumor repertoires had a smaller top 100 clone share than normal lung.

In germline, CDR1 is SQVTM, CDR2 ANQGSEA. The CDR3 has 13 residues. TCRbeta libraries were built with three rounds of nested PCR, modified from ARM-PCR. MiXCR, run by TCRdb on the multiplex PCR reads, gives a single entry per CDR3 protein. This sample has about 100,000 distinct CDR3 sequences, with 60% to 80% found just once. This clonotype was obtained from a man under 40 with non-small cell lung cancer. Sequenced input: distant non-tumor lung tissue. The genes are TRBV29-1 and TRBJ1-1; D unclear. The DNA for the CDR3 is TGCAGCGTTGAAGACCGGGGTAGAGATGAAGCTTTATTT. It yields the protein CSVEDRGRDEALF.